One sample yielded the 29 T cell receptor beta chains listed below, sequenced in a study of T cell responses to AZD1222 COVID-19 vaccine. Method: immunoSEQ multiplex PCR; TCRdb's copy keeps in-frame clones and lacks some. Among some 100,000 clones listed, about 90% were seen once. Specimen: peripheral blood, collected on day 0 of AZD1222 vaccination. These receptor sequences come from an adult in good health.

The chain recombines TRBV7-8 with TRBJ1-5, with TRBD1 as a possible D gene (6 bases). The CDR3 spans 16 residues. V lost 4 bases to trimming and J lost 4 bases, with 17 bases between them. The V gene's germline CDR1 is SGHVS and CDR2 FQNEAQ. CDR3 amino acids: CASSSLSRGGNQPQHF. The CDR3, as DNA: TGTGCCAGCAGCTCACTCTCCCGAGGGGGGAATCAGCCCCAGCATTTT.

The chain links TRBV27 to TRBJ2-5, with 11 nucleotides matching TRBD2. Germline V lookup: CDR1 MNHEY, CDR2 SMNVEV (reference sequence). The V gene end was trimmed by 8 bases and the J gene end by 5 bases; junction bases not matched to a gene: 13. This CDR3 is built from 16 residues. CDR3: CASGYSGGAIVETQYF. CDR3 in DNA: TGTGCCAGCGGCTATAGCGGGGGGGCGATTGTTGAGACCCAGTACTTC.

This chain links TRBV5-1 with TRBJ1-3; 7 bases are shared with TRBD1. Germline V gene sequence: CDR1 SGHRS, CDR2 YFSETQ. This CDR3 contains 17 residues. J was trimmed by 0 bases and V by 1 base; bases with no gene match: 7. DNA for the CDR3: TGCGCCAGCAGCTTGAACCTACAGGGGAGCTCTGGAAACACCATATATTTT. Its protein product is CASSLNLQGSSGNTIYF.

J is TRBJ2-1 and V is TRBV11-2, with 7 bases fitting TRBD1. V dropped 7 bases and J dropped 5; count of bases not matched to a gene: 14. The CDR3 loop spans 16 amino acids. Germline V gene sequence: CDR1 SGHAT, CDR2 FQNNGV. In DNA, the CDR3 is TGTGCCAGCACCGAGTGGGCAGAGGGGGCGGACAATGAGCAGTTCTTC. Protein product: CASTEWAEGADNEQFF.

This chain uses TRBV4-1 with TRBJ1-1, with TRBD1 as a possible D gene (5 bases). Germline V CDR1 and CDR2: MGHRA, YSYEKL. V lost 2 bases and J lost 5, with 12 bases in between. This CDR3 contains 14 residues. Here the CDR3 DNA reads TGCGCCAGCAGCCAAACCGGGGGTAGGACTGAAGCTTTCTTT. Translated, it gives CASSQTGGRTEAFF.

The chain uses TRBV9 and TRBJ1-2; TRBD1 aligns across 7 bases. The CDR3 has 15 residues. Looked up from germline, CDR1 is SGDLS and CDR2 is YYNGEE. Germline trimming cut 4 bases from V and 5 bases from J; bases unmatched to any gene: 11. The CDR3 loop reads CASSPQGGAWYGYTF. CDR3 DNA sequence: TGTGCCAGCAGCCCCCAGGGGGGCGCTTGGTATGGCTACACCTTC.

The chain carries TRBV3-1 (or the pseudogene TRBV3-2) and TRBJ2-4; 9 nucleotides match TRBD1. J was trimmed by 6 bases and V by 4 bases; bases with no gene match: 10. CDR1 is LGHDT, CDR2 YNNKEL, per germline (reference sequence). The CDR3 spans 16 residues. Written as DNA, the CDR3 is TGTGCCAGCAGCCTAACATTTGACAGGGGGTCAAACATTCAGTACTTC. Protein product: CASSLTFDRGSNIQYF.

The V call is TRBV6-5, the J call TRBJ1-1; 7 bases line up with TRBD1. CDR1 and CDR2 (germline): MNHEY, SVGAGI. The trim removed 10 bases at V and 4 bases at J, leaving 12 bases unmatched. This CDR3 contains 14 residues. CDR3 sequence: CATPTGTEPTEAFF. The CDR3 region has the DNA TGTGCCACTCCAACCGGGACAGAACCCACTGAAGCTTTCTTT.

The rearrangement uses TRBV27 and TRBJ2-4; 7 bases align to TRBD1. CDR1 is MNHEY and CDR2 is SMNVEV in the germline V gene (reference sequence). The V and J ends lost 2 bases and 0 bases, in that order; junction bases with no gene match: 13. CDR3 length: 19 amino acids. The CDR3 spells CASSLEAGTANLAKNIQYF. CDR3 coding DNA: TGTGCCAGCAGTTTAGAGGCCGGGACAGCCAATCTAGCCAAAAACATTCAGTACTTC.

This clone has just one count. CDR3 nucleotide sequence: TGTGCCAGCAGCCCAGGGAAGGGACTAGTGGCAGATACGCAGTATTTT. Encoded protein: CASSPGKGLVADTQYF. The chain recombines TRBV5-4 with TRBJ2-3; 8 nucleotides align to TRBD2. Germline CDR1 is SGHNT and CDR2 is YYREEE (reference sequence). The CDR3 runs to 16 residues. V lost 4 bases and J lost 4; bases outside the gene matches: 11. Full variable domain (remainder filled in from reference TRBV5-4 and TRBJ2-3): ETGVTQSPTHLIKTRGQQVTLRCSSQSGHNTVSWYQQALGQGPQFIFQYYREEENGRGNFPPRFSGLQFPNYSSELNVNALELDDSALYLCASSPGKGLVADTQYFGPGTRLTVL.

The J gene is TRBJ1-1, the V gene TRBV7-9; D is possibly TRBD1 (6 bases). Per the germline V gene, CDR1 is SEHNR and CDR2 is FQNEAQ (reference sequence). V lost 7 bases, J lost 0 bases, and 18 bases lay in between. CDR3 size: 16 residues. The CDR3 region is CASTSLAGTMNTEAFF. CDR3 coding DNA: TGTGCCAGCACCAGCCTAGCAGGGACAATGAACACTGAAGCTTTCTTT. The complete variable domain, with remaining parts taken from reference TRBV7-9 and TRBJ1-1, reads DTGVSQNPRHKITKRGQNVTFRCDPISEHNRLYWYRQTLGQGPEFLTYFQNEAQLEKSRLLSDRFSAERPKGSFSTLEIQRTEQGDSAMYLCASTSLAGTMNTEAFFGQGTRLTVV.

The rearrangement joins TRBV7-9 to TRBJ2-7; D possibly matches TRBD1 or TRBD2 (6 bases each). The V end was cut by 3 bases, the J end by 2 bases, with 11 bases between. The germline V gene encodes CDR1 SEHNR and CDR2 FQNEAQ (reference sequence). This CDR3 comprises 14 residues. CDR3 in amino acids: CASSFGGATYEQYF. CDR3 in DNA: TGTGCCAGCAGCTTCGGGGGCGCTACCTACGAGCAGTACTTC.

This chain links TRBV7-8 with TRBJ2-6; 11 bases line up with TRBD2. V lost 5 bases and J lost 0; bases outside the gene matches: 6. Germline V gene sequence: CDR1 SGHVS, CDR2 FQNEAQ. This CDR3 has 18 amino acids. CDR3 in amino acids: CASSPGLAGYSGANVLTF. CDR3 nucleotides: TGTGCCAGCAGCCCCGGACTAGCGGGCTACTCTGGGGCCAACGTCCTGACTTTC.

This chain links TRBV3-1 (or the pseudogene TRBV3-2) with TRBJ2-1, with D hard to call. The CDR3 sequence is 14 residues long. The ends were cut back, 0 bases at V and 3 bases at J, with 6 bases in the middle. CDR1 and CDR2 from the germline V gene are LGHDT and YNNKEL (reference sequence). CDR3 region: CASSQDEYYNEQFF. The CDR3 DNA follows: TGTGCCAGCAGCCAAGATGAGTACTACAATGAGCAGTTCTTC.

The rearrangement joins TRBV5-1 to TRBJ2-1; no clear D gene. Trimming shortened V by 4 bases and J by 8 bases, and 13 bases separated the two germline ends. Germline V gene data show CDR1 as SGHRS and CDR2 as YFSETQ. The CDR3 runs to 13 residues. The CDR3 coding sequence is TGCGCCAGCAGCGGGTTTTACCCCGATGAGCAGTTCTTC. Translated: CASSGFYPDEQFF.

The rearrangement joins TRBV2 to TRBJ1-5; D is unresolved. The V end was cut by 4 bases, the J end by 5 bases, with 12 bases between. Germline V gives CDR1 SNHLY, CDR2 FYNNEI. The CDR3 spans 14 residues. CDR3 residues: CASSGTDYYQPQHF. The DNA for the CDR3 is TGTGCCAGCAGTGGGACGGATTATTATCAGCCCCAGCATTTT.

The gene calls are TRBV7-3 and TRBJ1-3; 8 bases map to TRBD1. This CDR3 has 15 residues. J was trimmed by 2 bases and V by 5 bases; bases with no gene match: 5. Germline V CDR1 and CDR2: SGHTA, FQGTGA. The CDR3 loop is CASSQQGVAGNTIYF. CDR3 sequence (DNA): TGTGCCAGCAGCCAACAGGGGGTCGCTGGAAACACCATATATTTT.

The genes are TRBV10-2 and TRBJ1-6; D perhaps matches TRBD1 (5 bases). Trimming cost V 0 bases and J 3 bases, with 9 bases left between them. The CDR3 consists of 16 residues. Germline loops: CDR1 WSHSY, CDR2 SAAADI. DNA of the CDR3: TGCGCCAGCAGTGAGTCGGGGCCACTCTATAATTCACCCCTCCACTTT. Translating gives CASSESGPLYNSPLHF.

This rearrangement joins TRBV5-1 to TRBJ1-6; maybe TRBD1 (6 bases). V lost 0 bases to trimming and J lost 4 bases, with 11 bases between them. The CDR3 is 16 amino acids. Germline V gene data show CDR1 as SGHRS and CDR2 as YFSETQ. The CDR3 DNA follows: TGCGCCAGCAGCTTGGGGTCCAGGGGATATAATTCACCCCTCCACTTT. It codes for CASSLGSRGYNSPLHF. The full variable domain, completed using reference TRBV5-1 and TRBJ1-6, is KAGVTQTPRYLIKTRGQQVTLSCSPISGHRSVSWYQQTPGQGLQFLFEYFSETQRNKGNFPGRFSGRQFSNSRSEMNVSTLELGDSALYLCASSLGSRGYNSPLHFGNGTRLTVT.

This CDR3 reads CAWRDPTDLYSNQPQHF. The CDR3 DNA follows: TGTGCCTGGAGGGATCCGACGGACCTTTATAGCAATCAGCCCCAGCATTTT. The chain joins TRBV30 to TRBJ1-5; D unclear. V lost 3 bases and J lost 0, with 18 bases in between. Germline V gives CDR1 GTSNPN, CDR2 SVGIG (reference sequence). CDR3 length: 17 amino acids.

This clone was counted a few times. The chain combines TRBV27 with TRBJ2-5; no firm D call. The CDR3 runs 14 residues. CDR1 and CDR2 (germline): MNHEY, SMNVEV (reference sequence). With 3 bases removed from V and 0 bases from J, the gap between germline ends came to 8 bases. CDR3 loop: CASSLGKYQETQYF. CDR3 sequence (DNA): TGTGCCAGCAGTTTGGGAAAGTACCAAGAGACCCAGTACTTC.

The V gene is TRBV15, the J gene TRBJ1-2, with D uncertain. The CDR3 covers 15 residues. V gave up 5 bases and J gave up 8 bases, with 21 bases separating them. Germline assignment: CDR1 LNHNV and CDR2 YYDKDF (reference sequence). CDR3 DNA sequence: TGTGCCACCAGCTCCCCGGTGGCACCGGCTGGGGGCTACACCTTC. Translated, it gives CATSSPVAPAGGYTF.

V usage is TRBV7-8 and J usage is TRBJ2-4, with D possibly matching TRBD2 (6 bases). CDR1 is SGHVS and CDR2 is FQNEAQ in the germline V gene. This CDR3 spans 17 amino acids. The V end was cut by 1 base, the J end by 2 bases, with 15 bases between. The CDR3 region has the DNA TGTGCCAGCAGCTTAGAAGTCGGGGGTCTGACCAAAAACATTCAGTACTTC. It codes for CASSLEVGGLTKNIQYF. The full variable domain, its missing parts supplied by reference TRBV7-8 and TRBJ2-4, is GAGVSQSPRYKVAKRGQDVALRCDPISGHVSLFWYQQALGQGPEFLTYFQNEAQLDKSGLPSDRFFAERPEGSVSTLKIQRTQQEDSAVYLCASSLEVGGLTKNIQYFGAGTRLSVL.

This chain connects TRBV18 to TRBJ1-1; 7 nucleotides line up with TRBD1. V gave up 6 bases and J gave up 0 bases; unmatched junction bases: 4. Germline loops: CDR1 KGHSH, CDR2 LQKENI. The CDR3 extends over 14 amino acids. CDR3 protein: CASSATGLNTEAFF. As DNA, the CDR3 is TGTGCCAGCTCCGCGACAGGGTTGAACACTGAAGCTTTCTTT. Drawing the rest from reference TRBV18 and TRBJ1-1, the complete variable domain is NAGVMQNPRHLVRRRGQEARLRCSPMKGHSHVYWYRQLPEEGLKFMVYLQKENIIDESGMPKERFSAEFPKEGPSILRIQQVVRGDSAAYFCASSATGLNTEAFFGQGTRLTVV.

The V and J genes are TRBV2 and TRBJ1-1, with unresolved D. CDR3 length: 12 residues. CDR1 and CDR2 (germline): SNHLY, FYNNEI. Trimming removed 5 bases from V and 4 bases from J, with 8 bases in between. The chain's CDR3 is CASSPILTEAFF. CDR3 DNA sequence: TGTGCCAGCAGTCCAATCCTCACTGAAGCTTTCTTT. The full variable domain, its missing parts supplied by reference TRBV2 and TRBJ1-1, is EPEVTQTPSHQVTQMGQEVILRCVPISNHLYFYWYRQILGQKVEFLVSFYNNEISEKSEIFDDQFSVERPDGSNFTLKIRSTKLEDSAMYFCASSPILTEAFFGQGTRLTVV.

The chain employs TRBV30 and TRBJ1-3; D remains ambiguous. The CDR3 is 13 residues long. Trimming cost V 1 base and J 0 bases, with 4 bases left between them. Germline CDR1 reads GTSNPN; CDR2 reads SVGIG (reference sequence). The CDR3 nucleotides read TGTGCCTGGAGTGCAGGCTCTGGAAACACCATATATTTT. The encoded protein is CAWSAGSGNTIYF.

This clone was counted once. The rearrangement uses TRBV20-1 and TRBJ1-4; D gene ambiguous. This CDR3 spans 11 amino acids. V lost 1 base and J lost 8, with 5 bases in between. In germline, CDR1 is DFQATT, CDR2 SNEGSKA (reference sequence). The DNA of the CDR3 is TGCAGTGCTAGAGTGGGGGAAAAACTGTTTTTT. Translated: CSARVGEKLFF.

The chain links TRBV2 to TRBJ1-6; D is perhaps TRBD1 (6 bases). Germline V gives CDR1 SNHLY, CDR2 FYNNEI. CDR3 size: 13 residues. Between the trimmed V and J ends, which lost 5 bases and 9 bases, there was a span of 11 bases. The CDR3 sequence is CASSRGATSPLHF. The CDR3 region has the DNA TGTGCCAGCAGTCGGGGGGCCACTTCACCCCTCCACTTT.

This clone appeared a single time. In DNA form, the CDR3 reads TGCGCCAGCAGCTCCCCCTTGCAGGGGGCACTCTATGGCTACACCTTC. It codes for CASSSPLQGALYGYTF. The rearrangement links TRBV5-1 to TRBJ1-2; 8 bases are a match to TRBD1. CDR1 and CDR2 (germline): SGHRS, YFSETQ. The V gene end was trimmed by 3 bases and the J gene end by 4 bases; junction bases not matched to a gene: 11. The CDR3 runs to 16 residues.